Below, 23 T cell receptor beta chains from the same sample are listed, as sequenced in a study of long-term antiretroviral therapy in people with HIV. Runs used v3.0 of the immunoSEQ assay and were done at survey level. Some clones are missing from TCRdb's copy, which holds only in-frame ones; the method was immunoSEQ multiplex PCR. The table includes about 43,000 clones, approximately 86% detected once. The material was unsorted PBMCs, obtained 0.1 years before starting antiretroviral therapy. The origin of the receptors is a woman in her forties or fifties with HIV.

The CDR3 DNA follows: TGTGCCAGCAGTTACGGCCCAACTCTCCAAGAGACCCAGTACTTC. Translation: CASSYGPTLQETQYF. This sequence joins TRBV6-5 and TRBJ2-5, with unresolved D. The V end lost 2 bases, the J end lost 1 base, and 11 bases lay between the germline ends. Germline CDR1 MNHEY, CDR2 SVGAGI. This CDR3 contains 15 residues.

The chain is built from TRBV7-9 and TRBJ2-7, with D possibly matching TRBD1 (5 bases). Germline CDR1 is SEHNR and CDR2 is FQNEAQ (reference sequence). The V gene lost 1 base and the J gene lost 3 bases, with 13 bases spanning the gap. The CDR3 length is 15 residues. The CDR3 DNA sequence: TGTGCCAGCAGCTTAGAAGGGGTACGGAACTACGAGCAGTACTTC. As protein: CASSLEGVRNYEQYF.

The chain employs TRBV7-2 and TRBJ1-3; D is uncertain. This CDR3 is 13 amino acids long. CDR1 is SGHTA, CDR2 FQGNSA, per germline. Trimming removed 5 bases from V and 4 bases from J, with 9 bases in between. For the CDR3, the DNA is TGTGCCAGCAGCGACCACAGAGGAAACACCATATATTTT. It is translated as CASSDHRGNTIYF.

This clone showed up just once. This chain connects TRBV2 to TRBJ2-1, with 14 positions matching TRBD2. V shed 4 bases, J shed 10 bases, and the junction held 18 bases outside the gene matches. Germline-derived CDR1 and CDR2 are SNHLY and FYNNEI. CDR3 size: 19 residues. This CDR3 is CASSGDRGRGLAGVGEQFF. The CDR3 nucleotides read TGTGCCAGCAGTGGAGACAGGGGAAGGGGACTAGCGGGGGTTGGGGAGCAGTTCTTC.

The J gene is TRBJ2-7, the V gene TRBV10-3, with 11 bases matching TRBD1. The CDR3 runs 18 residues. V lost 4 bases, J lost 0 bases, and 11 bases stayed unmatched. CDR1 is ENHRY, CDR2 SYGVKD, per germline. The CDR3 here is CAISALGTGGPHSYEQYF. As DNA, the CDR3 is TGTGCCATCAGTGCACTCGGGACAGGGGGGCCTCACTCCTACGAGCAGTACTTC.

This chain's CDR3 is CASSPRRDGGGANVLTF. Written as DNA, the CDR3 is TGTGCCAGCAGCCCACGACGCGACGGGGGTGGGGCCAACGTCCTGACTTTC. The chain links TRBV9 to TRBJ2-6; tentatively, D is TRBD2 (6 bases). Germline-derived CDR1 and CDR2 are SGDLS and YYNGEE. V was cut by 4 bases and J by 3 bases, with 17 bases left in between. The length of the CDR3 is 17 residues.

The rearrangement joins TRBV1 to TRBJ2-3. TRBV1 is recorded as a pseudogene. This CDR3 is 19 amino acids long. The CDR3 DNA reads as TGCACCAGCAGCCACAGCATGGGGGGCGTAACCCCTAGCACAGATACGCAGTATTTT. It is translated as CTSSHSMGGVTPSTDTQYF.

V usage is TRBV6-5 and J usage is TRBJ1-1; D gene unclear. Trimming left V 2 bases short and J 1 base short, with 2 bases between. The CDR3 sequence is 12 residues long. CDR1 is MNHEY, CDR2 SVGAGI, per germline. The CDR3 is CASSYPNTEAFF. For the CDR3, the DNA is TGTGCCAGCAGTTACCCGAACACTGAAGCTTTCTTT.

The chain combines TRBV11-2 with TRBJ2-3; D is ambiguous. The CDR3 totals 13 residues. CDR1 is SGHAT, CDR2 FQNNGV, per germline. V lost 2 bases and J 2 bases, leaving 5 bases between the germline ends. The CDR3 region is CASSLILTDTQYF. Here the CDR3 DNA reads TGTGCCAGCAGCTTAATCCTCACAGATACGCAGTATTTT.

CDR3 nucleotide sequence: TGTGCCAGTAGTTATCGCGGGGGCGTATACGAGCAGTTCTTC. Its protein product is CASSYRGGVYEQFF. The chain has TRBV19 and TRBJ2-1; TRBD2 is a possible D gene (7 bases). The ends were cut back, 5 bases at V and 10 bases at J, with 18 bases in the middle. CDR3 length: 14 amino acids. Germline values: CDR1 LNHDA, CDR2 SQIVND (reference sequence). Together with reference TRBV19 and TRBJ2-1, the CDR3 gives the full variable domain: DGGITQSPKYLFRKEGQNVTLSCEQNLNHDAMYWYRQDPGQGLRLIYYSQIVNDFQKGDIAEGYSVSREKKESFPLTVTSAQKNPTAFYLCASSYRGGVYEQFFGPGTRLTVL.

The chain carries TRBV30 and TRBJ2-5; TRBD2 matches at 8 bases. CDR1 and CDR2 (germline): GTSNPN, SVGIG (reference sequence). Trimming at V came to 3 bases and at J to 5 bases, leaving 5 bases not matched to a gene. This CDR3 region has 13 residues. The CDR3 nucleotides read TGTGCCTGGAGCCGGGGGGGCCGTGAGACCCAGTACTTC. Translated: CAWSRGGRETQYF.

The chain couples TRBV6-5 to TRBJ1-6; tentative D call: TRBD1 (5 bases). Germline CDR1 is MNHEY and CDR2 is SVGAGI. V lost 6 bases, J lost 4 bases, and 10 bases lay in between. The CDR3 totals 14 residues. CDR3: CASSPGTYNSPLHF. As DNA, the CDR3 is TGTGCCAGCAGCCCCGGGACGTATAATTCACCCCTCCACTTT.

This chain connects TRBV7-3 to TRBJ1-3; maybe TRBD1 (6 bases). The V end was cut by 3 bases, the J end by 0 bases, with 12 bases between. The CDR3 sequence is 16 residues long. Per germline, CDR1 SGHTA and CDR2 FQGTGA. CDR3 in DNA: TGTGCCAGCAGCTTGACAGGAGGAAACTCTGGAAACACCATATATTTT. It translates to CASSLTGGNSGNTIYF.

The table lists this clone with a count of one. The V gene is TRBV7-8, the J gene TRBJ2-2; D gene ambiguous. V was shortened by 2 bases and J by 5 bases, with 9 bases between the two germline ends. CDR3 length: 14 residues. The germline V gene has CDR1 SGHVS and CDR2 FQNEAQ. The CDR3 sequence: CASSLTGGTGELFF. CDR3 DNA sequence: TGTGCCAGCAGCTTAACTGGTGGGACCGGGGAGCTGTTTTTT.

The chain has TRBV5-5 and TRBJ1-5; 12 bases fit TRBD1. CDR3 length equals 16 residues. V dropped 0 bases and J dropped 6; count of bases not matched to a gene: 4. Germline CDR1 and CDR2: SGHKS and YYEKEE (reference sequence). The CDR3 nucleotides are TGTGCCAGCAGCTTGGCCGGGACAGGGGGCGTTCAGCCCCAGCATTTT. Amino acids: CASSLAGTGGVQPQHF.

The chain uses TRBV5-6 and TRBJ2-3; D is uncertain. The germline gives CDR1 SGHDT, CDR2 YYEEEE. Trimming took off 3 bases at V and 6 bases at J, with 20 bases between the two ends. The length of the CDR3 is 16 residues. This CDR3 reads CASSSQLLGVEDTQYF. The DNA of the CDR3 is TGTGCCAGCAGCTCCCAACTACTTGGGGTGGAGGATACGCAGTATTTT.

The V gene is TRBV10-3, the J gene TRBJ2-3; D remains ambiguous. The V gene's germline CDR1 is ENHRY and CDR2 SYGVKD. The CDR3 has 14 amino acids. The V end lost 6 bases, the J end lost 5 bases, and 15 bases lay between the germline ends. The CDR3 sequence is CAIRGDKDEDTQYF. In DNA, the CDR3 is TGTGCCATCAGAGGCGATAAGGACGAAGATACGCAGTATTTT.

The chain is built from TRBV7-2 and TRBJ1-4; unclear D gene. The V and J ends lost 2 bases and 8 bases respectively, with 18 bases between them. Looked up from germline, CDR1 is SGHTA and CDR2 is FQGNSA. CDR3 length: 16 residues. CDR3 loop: CASSLTNSGSREKLFF. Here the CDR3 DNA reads TGTGCCAGCAGCTTAACTAATAGTGGGTCGAGGGAAAAACTGTTTTTT.

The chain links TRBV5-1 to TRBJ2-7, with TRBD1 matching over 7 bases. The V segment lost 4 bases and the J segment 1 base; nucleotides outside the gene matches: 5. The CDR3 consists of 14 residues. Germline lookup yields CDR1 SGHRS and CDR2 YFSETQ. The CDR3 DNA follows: TGCGCCAGCAGCCTTCGGGGACAGTCCTACGAGCAGTACTTC. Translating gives CASSLRGQSYEQYF.

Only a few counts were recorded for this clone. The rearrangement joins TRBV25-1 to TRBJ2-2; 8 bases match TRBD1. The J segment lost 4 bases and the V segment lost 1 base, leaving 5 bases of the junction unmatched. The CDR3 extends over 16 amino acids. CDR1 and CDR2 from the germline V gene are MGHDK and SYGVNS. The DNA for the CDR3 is TGTGCCAGCAGTGAATCGGACAGGGATCGCACCGGGGAGCTGTTTTTT. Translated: CASSESDRDRTGELFF. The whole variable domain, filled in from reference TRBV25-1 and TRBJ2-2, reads EADIYQTPRYLVIGTGKKITLECSQTMGHDKMYWYQQDPGMELHLIHYSYGVNSTEKGDLSSESTVSRIRTEHFPLTLESARPSHTSQYLCASSESDRDRTGELFFGEGSRLTVL.

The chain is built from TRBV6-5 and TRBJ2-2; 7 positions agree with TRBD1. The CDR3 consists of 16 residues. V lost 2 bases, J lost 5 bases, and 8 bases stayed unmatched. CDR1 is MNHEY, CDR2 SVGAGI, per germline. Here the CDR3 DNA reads TGTGCCAGCAGTTACAGGGGGCTGTCTAGGACCGGGGAGCTGTTTTTT. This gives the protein CASSYRGLSRTGELFF.

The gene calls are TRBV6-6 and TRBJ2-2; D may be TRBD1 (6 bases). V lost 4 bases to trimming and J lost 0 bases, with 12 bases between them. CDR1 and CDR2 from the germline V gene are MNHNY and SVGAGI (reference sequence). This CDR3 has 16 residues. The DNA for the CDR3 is TGTGCCAGCAGTTCTTGGACAGACGCGAACACCGGGGAGCTGTTTTTT. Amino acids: CASSSWTDANTGELFF.

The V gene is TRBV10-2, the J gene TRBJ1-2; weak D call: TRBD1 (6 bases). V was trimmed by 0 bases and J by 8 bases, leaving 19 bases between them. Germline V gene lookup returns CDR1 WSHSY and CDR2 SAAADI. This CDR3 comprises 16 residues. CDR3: CASSESYLRGGDGYTF. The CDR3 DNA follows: TGCGCCAGCAGTGAGTCGTACTTGAGAGGGGGAGACGGCTACACCTTC.